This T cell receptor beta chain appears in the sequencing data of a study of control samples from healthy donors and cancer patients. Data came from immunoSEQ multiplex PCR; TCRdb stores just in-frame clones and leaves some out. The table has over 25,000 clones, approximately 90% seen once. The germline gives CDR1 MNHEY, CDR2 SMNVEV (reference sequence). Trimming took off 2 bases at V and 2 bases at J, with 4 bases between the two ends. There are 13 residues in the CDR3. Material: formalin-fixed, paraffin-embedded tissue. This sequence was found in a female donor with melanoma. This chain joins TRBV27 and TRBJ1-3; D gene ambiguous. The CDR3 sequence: CASSLEPGNTIYF. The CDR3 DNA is TGTGCCAGCAGTTTAGAACCTGGAAACACCATATATTTT.